This T cell receptor beta chain derives from a study of siplizumab effects on memory and regulatory T cells. Per sample, 75,000 to 100,000 TCR templates underwent assay. Sequenced by immunoSEQ multiplex PCR; TCRdb stores in-frame clones only, minus some. This sample has approximately 100,000 clones; 92% occur once, and the top ten carry 0.55% to 0.85%. The sample taken for sequencing was Tregs sorted from blood. This clonotype was obtained from a human donor in good health.

The CDR3, as DNA: TGTGCCAGCAGCTCCCTCGGGGGAACCGGGGAGCTGTTTTTT. It encodes CASSSLGGTGELFF. The J gene is TRBJ2-2, the V gene TRBV7-3; the D gene is possibly TRBD2 (6 bases). The CDR3 is made up of 14 amino acids. V lost 4 bases to trimming and J lost 5 bases, with 11 bases between them. CDR1 SGHTA and CDR2 FQGTGA come from the germline V gene.